This TCR beta chain was sequenced during a study of T cell responses to AZD1222 COVID-19 vaccine. The CDR3 runs to 15 residues. Per the germline V gene, CDR1 is SGHRS and CDR2 is YFSETQ. The J segment lost 6 bases and the V segment lost 4 bases, leaving 7 bases of the junction unmatched. Profiling relied on immunoSEQ multiplex PCR, and the TCRdb table lists in-frame clones only, not all of them. Here the sample spans about 100,000 clones, about 89% being singletons. The sample holds one count of this clone. This specimen consisted of peripheral blood, obtained on day 0 of AZD1222 vaccination. The chain uses TRBV5-1 and TRBJ2-2; 9 bases are a match to TRBD1. This receptor was taken from an adult in good health. The CDR3 coding sequence is TGCGCCAGCAGCGACCTGGACAGGGGATCCGGGGAGCTGTTTTTT. Translated, it gives CASSDLDRGSGELFF.